Listed below are T cell receptor beta chains from one sample, sequenced in a study of cytomegalovirus exposure and HLA in healthy donors. The method was immunoSEQ multiplex PCR; TCRdb's version includes in-frame clones alone and lacks a portion of them. The sample consists of roughly 250,000 clones, about four fifths of them appearing once. Sequenced input: PBMCs. These TCRs come from a girl aged 2-9 years in good health and CMV-seronegative. Both conserved end residues are part of each CDR3. Each record gives: V gene, clone size, CDR3 length, CDR3 protein. The size field is filled for only some rows; it gives once, few, many or a size class.

v_gene: TRBV7-6; abundance: once; len: 15; CDR3aa: CASSSPMDRANEQYF
v_gene: TRBV5-1; abundance: few; len: 13; CDR3aa: CASSRGGQETQYF
v_gene: TRBV13; abundance: few; len: 14; CDR3aa: CASSLVAASYEQYF
v_gene: TRBV6-5; abundance: NA; len: 15; CDR3aa: CASGPRGGSGNTIYF
v_gene: TRBV5-1; abundance: NA; len: 20; CDR3aa: CASSLTNAGQSGSSSYEQYF
v_gene: TRBV2; abundance: NA; len: 13; CDR3aa: CASSPGHLIEQYF
v_gene: TRBV20-1; abundance: NA; len: 11; CDR3aa: CSASIPIEAFF
v_gene: TRBV6-5; abundance: NA; len: 15; CDR3aa: CASSYRSGARDEQYF
v_gene: TRBV6-5; abundance: NA; len: 13; CDR3aa: CASSKQGDYGYTF
v_gene: TRBV20-1; abundance: NA; len: 11; CDR3aa: CSASGRWEQYF
v_gene: TRBV6-1; abundance: NA; len: 13; CDR3aa: CASTTGSGNTIYF
v_gene: TRBV7-8; abundance: NA; len: 14; CDR3aa: CASSFFRGNQPQHF
v_gene: TRBV5-1; abundance: NA; len: 16; CDR3aa: CASSFLAGGLTDTQYF
v_gene: TRBV6-6; abundance: NA; len: 16; CDR3aa: CASSYPGGEDTGELFF
v_gene: TRBV10-3; abundance: once; len: 12; CDR3aa: CAISEGGGSQFF
v_gene: TRBV5-6; abundance: NA; len: 15; CDR3aa: CASSYQDRGHYEQYF
v_gene: TRBV5-1; abundance: few; len: 23; CDR3aa: CASRDMTGEIPRDARFLPYEQYF
v_gene: TRBV10-2; abundance: NA; len: 13; CDR3aa: CASGADLYNEQFF
v_gene: TRBV30; abundance: once; len: 14; CDR3aa: CAWSGAWGEETQYF
v_gene: TRBV6-5; abundance: NA; len: 16; CDR3aa: CASSYSRGGMNTEAFF
v_gene: TRBV29-1; abundance: NA; len: 12; CDR3aa: CSVDRPNYGYTF
v_gene: TRBV2; abundance: NA; len: 14; CDR3aa: CASSYQGGSGEQYF
v_gene: TRBV19; abundance: NA; len: 18; CDR3aa: CASSIVRRGLASTGELFF
v_gene: TRBV11-2; abundance: NA; len: 16; CDR3aa: CASSRDRGGVREKLFF
v_gene: TRBV10-2; abundance: NA; len: 15; CDR3aa: CASSESTGFPYEQYF
v_gene: TRBV28; abundance: NA; len: 21; CDR3aa: CASSLWRLGTGKAGDSYEQYF
v_gene: TRBV4-2; abundance: NA; len: 15; CDR3aa: CASSQGLQGGTEAFF
v_gene: TRBV13; abundance: NA; len: 12; CDR3aa: CASSLDPGGYTF
v_gene: TRBV7-3; abundance: NA; len: 13; CDR3aa: CSSSFGQGYGYTF
v_gene: TRBV7-9; abundance: once; len: 16; CDR3aa: CASSLSNVLGNQPQHF
v_gene: TRBV27; abundance: NA; len: 15; CDR3aa: CASSLIGTTNEKLFF
v_gene: TRBV7-2; abundance: NA; len: 15; CDR3aa: CASSLELAGGNEQYF
v_gene: TRBV10-3; abundance: NA; len: 16; CDR3aa: CAISDSTGRGNQPQHF
v_gene: TRBV7-9; abundance: few; len: 13; CDR3aa: CASSFGGKGRAFF
v_gene: TRBV6-1; abundance: NA; len: 16; CDR3aa: CASSGPQDRYNYGYTF
v_gene: TRBV13; abundance: NA; len: 15; CDR3aa: CASSQLASNTGELFF
v_gene: TRBV7-6; abundance: few; len: 16; CDR3aa: CASSPQQGAVGNTIYF
v_gene: TRBV10-1; abundance: NA; len: 14; CDR3aa: CASSEEMSTDTQYF
v_gene: TRBV28; abundance: NA; len: 16; CDR3aa: CASSTPGGAGTDTQYF
v_gene: TRBV15; abundance: few; len: 17; CDR3aa: CATSRDDYGSLNTEAFF
v_gene: TRBV5-1; abundance: NA; len: 16; CDR3aa: CASSLAQRDRRNEQFF
v_gene: TRBV7-8; abundance: NA; len: 14; CDR3aa: CASSSRQGGEKLFF
v_gene: TRBV18; abundance: NA; len: 12; CDR3aa: CASSRDRGKDSF
v_gene: TRBV6-5; abundance: NA; len: 15; CDR3aa: CASSLGQLVNSGYTF
v_gene: TRBV19; abundance: NA; len: 16; CDR3aa: CASRTPQGALDSPLHF